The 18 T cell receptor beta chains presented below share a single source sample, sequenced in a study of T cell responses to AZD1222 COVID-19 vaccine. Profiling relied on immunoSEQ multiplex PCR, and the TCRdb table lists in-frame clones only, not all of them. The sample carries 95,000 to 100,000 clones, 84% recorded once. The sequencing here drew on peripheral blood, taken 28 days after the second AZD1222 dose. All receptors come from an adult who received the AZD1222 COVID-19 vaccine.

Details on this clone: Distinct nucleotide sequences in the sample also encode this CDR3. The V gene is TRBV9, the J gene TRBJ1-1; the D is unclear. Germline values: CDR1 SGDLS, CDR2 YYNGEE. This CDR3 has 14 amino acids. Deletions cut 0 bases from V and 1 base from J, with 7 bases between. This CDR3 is CASSVGPENTEAFF. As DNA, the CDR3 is TGTGCCAGCAGCGTAGGGCCGGAGAACACTGAAGCTTTCTTT.

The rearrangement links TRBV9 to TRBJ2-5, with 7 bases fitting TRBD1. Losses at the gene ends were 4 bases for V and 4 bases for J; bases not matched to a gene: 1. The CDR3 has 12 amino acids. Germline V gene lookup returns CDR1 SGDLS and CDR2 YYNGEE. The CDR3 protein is CASSTGAETQYF. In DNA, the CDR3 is TGTGCCAGCAGCACAGGGGCAGAGACCCAGTACTTC.

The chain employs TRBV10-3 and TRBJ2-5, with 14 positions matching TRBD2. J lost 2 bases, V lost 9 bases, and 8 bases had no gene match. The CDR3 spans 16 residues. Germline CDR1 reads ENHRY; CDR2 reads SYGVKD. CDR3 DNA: TGTGCCATTTCCGGGACTAGCGGGAGCTTGCAAGAGACCCAGTACTTC. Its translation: CAISGTSGSLQETQYF.

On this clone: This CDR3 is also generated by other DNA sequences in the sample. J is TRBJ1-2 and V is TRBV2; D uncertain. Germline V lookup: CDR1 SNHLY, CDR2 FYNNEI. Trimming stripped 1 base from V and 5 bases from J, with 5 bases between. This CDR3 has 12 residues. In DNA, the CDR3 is TGTGCCAGCAGTGAAGGGGGTTATGGCTACACCTTC. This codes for CASSEGGYGYTF.

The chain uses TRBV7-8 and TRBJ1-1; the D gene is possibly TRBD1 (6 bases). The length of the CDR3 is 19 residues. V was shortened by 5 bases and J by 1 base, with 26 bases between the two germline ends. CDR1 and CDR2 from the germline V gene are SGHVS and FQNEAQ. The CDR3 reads CASSAHRQFRGLTNTEAFF. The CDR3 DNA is TGTGCCAGCAGCGCACACCGACAATTCAGGGGATTAACGAACACTGAAGCTTTCTTT.

This CDR3 reads CASSLVHNEQFF. The CDR3, as DNA: TGTGCCAGCAGCTTAGTGCACAATGAGCAGTTCTTC. J is TRBJ2-1 and V is TRBV11-2; no clear D. The germline V gene encodes CDR1 SGHAT and CDR2 FQNNGV. The V gene lost 1 base and the J gene lost 5 bases, with 3 bases spanning the gap. CDR3 length: 12 residues. The full variable domain, in which reference TRBV11-2 and TRBJ2-1 provide the parts outside the CDR3, is EAGVAQSPRYKIIEKRQSVAFWCNPISGHATLYWYQQILGQGPKLLIQFQNNGVVDDSQLPKDRFSAERLKGVDSTLKIQPAKLEDSAVYLCASSLVHNEQFFGPGTRLTVL.

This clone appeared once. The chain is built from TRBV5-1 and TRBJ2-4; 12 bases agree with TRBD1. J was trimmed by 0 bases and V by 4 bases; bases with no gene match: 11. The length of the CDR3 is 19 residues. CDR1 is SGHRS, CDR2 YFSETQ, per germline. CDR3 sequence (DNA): TGCGCCAGCAGCCTCCGGGACAGGGGGCGGGGGGAAGCCAAAAACATTCAGTACTTC. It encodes CASSLRDRGRGEAKNIQYF.

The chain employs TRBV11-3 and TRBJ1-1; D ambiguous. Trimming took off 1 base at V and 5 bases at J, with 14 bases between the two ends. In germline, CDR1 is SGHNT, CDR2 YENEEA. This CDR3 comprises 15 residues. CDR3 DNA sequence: TGTGCCAGCAGCTTAGCGCGGACCGCGAGGACTGAAGCTTTCTTT. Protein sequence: CASSLARTARTEAFF. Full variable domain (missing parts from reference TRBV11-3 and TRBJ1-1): EAGVVQSPRYKIIEKKQPVAFWCNPISGHNTLYWYLQNLGQGPELLIRYENEEAVDDSQLPKDRFSAERLKGVDSTLKIQPAELGDSAVYLCASSLARTARTEAFFGQGTRLTVV.

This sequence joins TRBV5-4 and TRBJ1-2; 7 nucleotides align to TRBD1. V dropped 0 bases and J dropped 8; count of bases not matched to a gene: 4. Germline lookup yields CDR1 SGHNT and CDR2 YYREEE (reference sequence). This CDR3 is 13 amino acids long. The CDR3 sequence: CASSLGQGGGYTF. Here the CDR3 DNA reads TGTGCCAGCAGCTTGGGACAGGGCGGGGGCTACACCTTC.

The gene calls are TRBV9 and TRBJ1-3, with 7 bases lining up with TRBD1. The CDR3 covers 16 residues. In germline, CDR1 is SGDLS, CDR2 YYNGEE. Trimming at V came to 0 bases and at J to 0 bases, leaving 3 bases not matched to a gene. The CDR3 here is CASSVATGVSGNTIYF. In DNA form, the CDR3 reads TGTGCCAGCAGCGTAGCTACAGGGGTCTCTGGAAACACCATATATTTT.

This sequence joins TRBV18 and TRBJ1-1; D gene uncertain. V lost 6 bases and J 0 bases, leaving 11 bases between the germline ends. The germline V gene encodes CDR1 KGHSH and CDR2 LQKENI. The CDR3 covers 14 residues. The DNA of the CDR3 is TGTGCCAGCTCCCCCGGTGAAATGAACACTGAAGCTTTCTTT. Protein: CASSPGEMNTEAFF.

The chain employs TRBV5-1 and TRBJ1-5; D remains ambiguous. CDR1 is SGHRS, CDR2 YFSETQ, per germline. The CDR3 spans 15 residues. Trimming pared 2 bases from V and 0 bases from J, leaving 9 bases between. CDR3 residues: CASSFGAYSNQPQHF. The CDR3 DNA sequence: TGCGCCAGCAGCTTTGGCGCCTATAGCAATCAGCCCCAGCATTTT.

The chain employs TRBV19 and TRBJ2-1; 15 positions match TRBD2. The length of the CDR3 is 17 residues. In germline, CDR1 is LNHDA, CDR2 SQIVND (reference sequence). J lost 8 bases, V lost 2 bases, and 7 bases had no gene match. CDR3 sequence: CASSIRTSGGAKDEQFF. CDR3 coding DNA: TGTGCCAGTAGTATAAGGACTAGCGGGGGGGCCAAGGATGAGCAGTTCTTC.

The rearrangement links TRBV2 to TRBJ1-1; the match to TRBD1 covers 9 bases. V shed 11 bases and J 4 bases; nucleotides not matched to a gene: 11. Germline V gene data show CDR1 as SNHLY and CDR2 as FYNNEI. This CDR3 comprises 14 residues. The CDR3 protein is CAEASGTGSTEAFF. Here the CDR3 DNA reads TGTGCCGAAGCATCCGGGACAGGGAGCACTGAAGCTTTCTTT.

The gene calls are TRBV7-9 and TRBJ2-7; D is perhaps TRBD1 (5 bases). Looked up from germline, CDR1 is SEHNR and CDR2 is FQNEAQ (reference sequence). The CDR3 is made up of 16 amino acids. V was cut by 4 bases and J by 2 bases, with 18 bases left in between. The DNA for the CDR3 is TGTGCCAGCAGCTCCTCTAAGGGGTCCCGACCCTACGAGCAGTACTTC. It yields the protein CASSSSKGSRPYEQYF.

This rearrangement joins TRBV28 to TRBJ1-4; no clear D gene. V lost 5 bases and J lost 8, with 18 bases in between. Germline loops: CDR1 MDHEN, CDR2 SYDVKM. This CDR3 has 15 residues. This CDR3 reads CASSTRSPGGEKLFF. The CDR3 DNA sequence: TGTGCCAGCAGTACCCGATCCCCGGGTGGCGAAAAACTGTTTTTT.

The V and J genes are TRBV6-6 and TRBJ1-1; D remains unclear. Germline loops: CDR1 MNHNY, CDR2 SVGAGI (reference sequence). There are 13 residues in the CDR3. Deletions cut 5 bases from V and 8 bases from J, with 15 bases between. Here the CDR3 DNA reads TGTGCCAGCAGTATTGACCGCGGGAGAGAAGCTTTCTTT. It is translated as CASSIDRGREAFF.

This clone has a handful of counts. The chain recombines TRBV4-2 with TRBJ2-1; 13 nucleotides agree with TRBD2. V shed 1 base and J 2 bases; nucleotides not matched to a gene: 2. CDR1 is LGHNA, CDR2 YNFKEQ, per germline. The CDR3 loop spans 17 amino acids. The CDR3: CASSQVGTSGTYNEQFF. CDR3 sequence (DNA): TGTGCCAGCAGCCAAGTTGGGACTAGCGGGACCTACAATGAGCAGTTCTTC.